The rows below give T cell receptor beta chains drawn from one sample of a study of tumour-infiltrating T cells in Burkitt lymphoma. Measured with immunoSEQ multiplex PCR; TCRdb has only the in-frame clones, and not every one. The sample yields 43,000 or so clones, around 30% seen once. The sample taken for sequencing was tumor tissue. The receptors here all came from a human donor with Burkitt lymphoma. Both conserved end residues are part of each CDR3. D genes are given only for firm matches. Clone size is given for some rows only: seen once, a few or many times, or a class if the clone is expanded.

clone_size: .
d_call: .
j_call: TRBJ2-5
v_call: TRBV7-3
cdr3_aa: CASSSGGRAQETQYF
cdr3_nt: TGTGCCAGCAGCTCCGGAGGAAGGGCCCAAGAGACCCAGTACTTC

clone_size: .
d_call: .
j_call: TRBJ1-6
v_call: TRBV5-6
cdr3_aa: CASSFPGYNSPLHF
cdr3_nt: TGTGCCAGCAGCTTCCCGGGGTATAATTCACCCCTCCACTTT

clone_size: .
d_call: .
j_call: TRBJ1-2
v_call: TRBV13
cdr3_aa: CASSFRDTRANYGYTF
cdr3_nt: TGTGCCAGCAGTTTCCGGGACACTAGGGCTAACTATGGCTACACCTTC

clone_size: .
d_call: .
j_call: TRBJ1-2
v_call: TRBV5-4
cdr3_aa: CASSQMSTANYGYTF
cdr3_nt: TGTGCCAGCAGCCAGATGTCGACGGCTAACTATGGCTACACCTTC

clone_size: .
d_call: TRBD1
j_call: TRBJ2-3
v_call: TRBV4-2
cdr3_aa: CASSQVDRGGTDTQYF
cdr3_nt: TGTGCCAGCAGCCAAGTCGACAGGGGGGGGACAGATACGCAGTATTTT

clone_size: few
d_call: .
j_call: TRBJ2-4
v_call: TRBV5-1
cdr3_aa: CASSPLGQGHKNIQYF
cdr3_nt: TGCGCCAGCAGCCCCTTGGGGCAGGGGCACAAAAACATTCAGTACTTC

clone_size: .
d_call: TRBD2
j_call: TRBJ2-5
v_call: TRBV15
cdr3_aa: CATSRGKRGGVSETQYF
cdr3_nt: TGTGCCACCAGCAGAGGGAAGCGGGGCGGGGTATCAGAGACCCAGTACTTC

clone_size: .
d_call: .
j_call: TRBJ1-4
v_call: TRBV5-5
cdr3_aa: CASSLVLWGSNEKLFF
cdr3_nt: TGTGCCAGCAGCTTGGTATTGTGGGGCTCTAATGAAAAACTGTTTTTT

clone_size: .
d_call: .
j_call: TRBJ1-6
v_call: TRBV19
cdr3_aa: CASKRGVENSPLHF
cdr3_nt: TGTGCCAGTAAGAGGGGAGTAGAGAATTCACCCCTCCACTTT

clone_size: .
d_call: .
j_call: TRBJ1-4
v_call: TRBV7-2
cdr3_aa: CASSQEGGNEKLFF
cdr3_nt: TGTGCCAGCAGCCAAGAGGGCGGGAATGAAAAACTGTTTTTT

clone_size: .
d_call: .
j_call: TRBJ2-7
v_call: TRBV4-1
cdr3_aa: CASSRGGGGTYEQYF
cdr3_nt: TGCGCCAGCAGCCGAGGAGGGGGGGGGACCTACGAGCAGTACTTC

clone_size: few
d_call: .
j_call: TRBJ1-6
v_call: TRBV5-1
cdr3_aa: CASRGDSTSPLHF
cdr3_nt: TGCGCCAGCAGGGGAGACAGTACTTCACCCCTCCACTTT

clone_size: .
d_call: TRBD1
j_call: TRBJ2-7
v_call: TRBV15
cdr3_aa: CATSGGRGPSYEQYF
cdr3_nt: TGTGCCACCAGCGGGGGTAGGGGGCCATCCTACGAGCAGTACTTC

clone_size: .
d_call: TRBD2
j_call: TRBJ2-5
v_call: TRBV5-4
cdr3_aa: CASSLGTSLTGGTQYF
cdr3_nt: TGTGCCAGCAGCCTAGGGACTAGCCTTACCGGAGGGACCCAGTACTTC